This T cell receptor beta chain derives from a study of cytomegalovirus exposure and HLA in healthy donors. Study at large: The approximately 120 validation repertoires used the same platform as the roughly 670 first-cohort repertoires (as reported by a later analysis). Regarding the study as a whole: Rarity held for most TCR sequences, but there were some public TCRs that occurred in many donors. In vitro work confirmed that three CMV-associated chains recognize CMV antigens. The study recorded some 160 TCR beta chains that were cytomegalovirus-associated.

Only in-frame clones appear in the TCRdb table, and some are missing; sequencing was by immunoSEQ multiplex PCR. Among 80,000 to 100,000 clones listed, approximately 91% were seen once. A note on this clone: Its antigen remains unknown.

The TCR originated in a young man in good health and CMV-seronegative. Material for sequencing was PBMCs.

The CDR3 sequence is CASSQPRPVGELFF. For the CDR3, the DNA is TGTGCCAGCTCACAGCCGCGGCCCGTCGGGGAGCTGTTTTTT. This chain uses TRBV18 with TRBJ2-2, with no clear D. V was shortened by 4 bases and J by 7 bases, with 13 bases between the two germline ends. The CDR3 has 14 residues. CDR1 is KGHSH, CDR2 LQKENI, per germline.